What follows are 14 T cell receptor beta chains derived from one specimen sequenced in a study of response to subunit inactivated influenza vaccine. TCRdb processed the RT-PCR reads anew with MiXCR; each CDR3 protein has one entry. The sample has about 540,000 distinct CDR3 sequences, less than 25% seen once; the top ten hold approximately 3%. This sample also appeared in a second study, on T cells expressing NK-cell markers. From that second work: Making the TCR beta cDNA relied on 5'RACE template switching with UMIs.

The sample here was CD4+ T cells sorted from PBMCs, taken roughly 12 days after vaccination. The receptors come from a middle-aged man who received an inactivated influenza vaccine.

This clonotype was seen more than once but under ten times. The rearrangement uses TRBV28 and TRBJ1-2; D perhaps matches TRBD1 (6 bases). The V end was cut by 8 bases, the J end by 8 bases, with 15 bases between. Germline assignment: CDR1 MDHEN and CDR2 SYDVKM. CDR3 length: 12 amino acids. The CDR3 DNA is TGTGCCAGCGTGGACAGAGGGTTAGGCTACACCTTC. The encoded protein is CASVDRGLGYTF.

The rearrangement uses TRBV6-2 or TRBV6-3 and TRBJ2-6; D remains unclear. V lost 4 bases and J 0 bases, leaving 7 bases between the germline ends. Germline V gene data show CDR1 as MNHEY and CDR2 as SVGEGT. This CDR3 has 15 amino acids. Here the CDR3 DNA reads TGTGCCAGCAGTTTGCGGTACTCTGGGGCCAACGTCCTGACTTTC. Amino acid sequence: CASSLRYSGANVLTF.

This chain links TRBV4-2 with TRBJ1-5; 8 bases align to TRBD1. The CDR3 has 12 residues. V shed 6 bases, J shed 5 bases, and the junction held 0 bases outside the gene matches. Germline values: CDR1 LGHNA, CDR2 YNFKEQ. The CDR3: CASRTGDQPQHF. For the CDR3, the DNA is TGTGCCAGCAGGACAGGGGATCAGCCCCAGCATTTT.

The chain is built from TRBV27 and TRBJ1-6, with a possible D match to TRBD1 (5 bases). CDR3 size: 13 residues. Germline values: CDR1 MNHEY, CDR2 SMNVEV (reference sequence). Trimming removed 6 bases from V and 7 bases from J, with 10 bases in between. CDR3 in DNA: TGTGCCAGCAGGGGGCTTGAAAATTCACCCCTCCACTTT. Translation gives CASRGLENSPLHF.

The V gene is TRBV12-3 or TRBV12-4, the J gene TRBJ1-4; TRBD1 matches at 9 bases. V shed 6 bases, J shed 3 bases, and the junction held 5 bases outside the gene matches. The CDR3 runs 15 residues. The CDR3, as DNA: TGTGCCAGCAGAGAAACAGGGGGCTCTAATGAAAAACTGTTTTTT. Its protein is CASRETGGSNEKLFF.

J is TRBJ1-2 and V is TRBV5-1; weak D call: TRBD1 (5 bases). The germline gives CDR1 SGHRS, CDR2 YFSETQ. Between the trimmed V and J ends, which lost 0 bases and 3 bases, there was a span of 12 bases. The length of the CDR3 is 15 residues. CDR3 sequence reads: CASSLERGFDYGYTF. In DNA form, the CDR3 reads TGCGCCAGCAGCTTGGAGCGGGGGTTCGACTATGGCTACACCTTC. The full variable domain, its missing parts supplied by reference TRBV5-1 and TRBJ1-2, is KAGVTQTPRYLIKTRGQQVTLSCSPISGHRSVSWYQQTPGQGLQFLFEYFSETQRNKGNFPGRFSGRQFSNSRSEMNVSTLELGDSALYLCASSLERGFDYGYTFGSGTRLTVV.

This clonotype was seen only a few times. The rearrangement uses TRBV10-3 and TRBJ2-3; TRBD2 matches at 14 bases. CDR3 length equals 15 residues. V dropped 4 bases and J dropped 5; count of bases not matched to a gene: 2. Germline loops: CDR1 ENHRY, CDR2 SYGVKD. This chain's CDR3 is CAISAGTSGRDTQYF. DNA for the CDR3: TGTGCCATCAGTGCCGGGACTAGCGGGAGAGATACGCAGTATTTT.

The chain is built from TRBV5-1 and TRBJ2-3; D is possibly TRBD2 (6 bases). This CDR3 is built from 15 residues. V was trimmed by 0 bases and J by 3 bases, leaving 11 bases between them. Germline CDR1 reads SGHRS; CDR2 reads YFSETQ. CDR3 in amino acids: CASSLALRGTDTQYF. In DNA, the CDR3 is TGCGCCAGCAGCTTGGCGTTGCGGGGTACAGATACGCAGTATTTT.

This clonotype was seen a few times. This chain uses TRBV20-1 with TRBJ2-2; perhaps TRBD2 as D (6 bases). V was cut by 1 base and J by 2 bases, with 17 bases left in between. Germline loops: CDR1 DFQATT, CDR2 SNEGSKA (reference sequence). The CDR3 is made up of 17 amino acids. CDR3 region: CSARADGGSLNTGELFF. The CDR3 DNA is TGCAGTGCTAGAGCGGACGGGGGAAGCCTCAACACCGGGGAGCTGTTTTTT.

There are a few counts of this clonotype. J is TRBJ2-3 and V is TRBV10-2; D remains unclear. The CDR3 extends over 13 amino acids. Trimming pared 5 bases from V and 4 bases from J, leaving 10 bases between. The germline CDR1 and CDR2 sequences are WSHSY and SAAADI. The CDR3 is CASSSGSPDTQYF. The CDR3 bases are TGCGCCAGCAGTTCTGGGTCTCCAGATACGCAGTATTTT.

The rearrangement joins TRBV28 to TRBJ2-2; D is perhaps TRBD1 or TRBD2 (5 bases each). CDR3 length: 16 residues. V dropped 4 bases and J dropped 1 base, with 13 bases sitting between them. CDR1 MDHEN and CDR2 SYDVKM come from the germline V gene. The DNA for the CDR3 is TGTGCCAGCAGTTGGGACCGGCTCGGGAACACCGGGGAGCTGTTTTTT. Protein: CASSWDRLGNTGELFF.

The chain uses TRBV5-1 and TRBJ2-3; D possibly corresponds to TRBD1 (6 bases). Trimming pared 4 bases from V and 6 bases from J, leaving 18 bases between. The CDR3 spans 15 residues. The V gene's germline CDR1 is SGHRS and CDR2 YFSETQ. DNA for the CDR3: TGCGCCAGCAGCGGGGGCTCTGATCCGGCGGATACGCAGTATTTT. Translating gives CASSGGSDPADTQYF.

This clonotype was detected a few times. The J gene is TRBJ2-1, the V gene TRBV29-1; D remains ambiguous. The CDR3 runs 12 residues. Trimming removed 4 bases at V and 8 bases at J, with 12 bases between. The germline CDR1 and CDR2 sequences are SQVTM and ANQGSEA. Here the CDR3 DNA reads TGCAGCGTTGCACGTGGCGCGCATGAGCAGTTCTTC. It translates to CSVARGAHEQFF.

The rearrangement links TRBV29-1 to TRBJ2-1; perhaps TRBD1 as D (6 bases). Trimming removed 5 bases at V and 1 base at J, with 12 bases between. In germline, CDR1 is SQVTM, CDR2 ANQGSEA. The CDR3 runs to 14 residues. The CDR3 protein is CSVRQARSYNEQFF. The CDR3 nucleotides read TGCAGCGTTCGACAGGCAAGGTCCTACAATGAGCAGTTCTTC.